The entry below describes one T cell receptor (beta chain). The data derive from a study of blood T cell repertoires in COVID-19. Study summary: COVID-19 samples collected from the United States, Italy and Spain covered acute and convalescent phases.

The V gene's germline CDR1 is SNHLY and CDR2 FYNNEI. The CDR3 totals 13 residues. Trimming removed 8 bases from V and 1 base from J, with 11 bases in between. Method: immunoSEQ multiplex PCR; TCRdb's copy keeps in-frame clones and lacks some. The data hold some 150,000 clones, with roughly 87% observed a single time. The sequencing input was peripheral blood. The rearrangement links TRBV2 to TRBJ2-5; tentative D call: TRBD1 (6 bases). This clonotype was obtained from a human donor in a cohort sampled during active COVID-19. Here the CDR3 reads CASQGLGQETQYF. Written as DNA, the CDR3 is TGTGCCAGCCAGGGGTTGGGCCAAGAGACCCAGTACTTC.